Below, 30 T cell receptor beta chains from the same sample are listed, as sequenced in a study of identical twins. TCRdb ran MiXCR on the 5' RACE reads and lists one entry per CDR3 protein. Of hundreds of thousands of distinct CDR3 sequences in the sample, roughly 20% were seen once. These same records also appear under a second study, on T cells expressing NK-cell markers.

The sequencing input was PBMCs. The receptor set was obtained from a woman aged 18-29 years in good health.

The chain couples TRBV6-2 or TRBV6-3 to TRBJ1-1, with 11 bases lining up with TRBD1. J was trimmed by 4 bases and V by 7 bases; bases with no gene match: 11. The CDR3 contains 16 residues. Germline lookup yields CDR1 MNHEY and CDR2 SVGEGT. In DNA, the CDR3 is TGTGCCAGCATAACGTGGACAGGGGGCGACTTCACTGAAGCTTTCTTT. It encodes CASITWTGGDFTEAFF.

This clonotype was found a few times. This chain uses TRBV20-1 with TRBJ2-3; no reliable D call. V lost 4 bases, J lost 6 bases, and 11 bases lay in between. Looked up from germline, CDR1 is DFQATT and CDR2 is SNEGSKA (reference sequence). This CDR3 comprises 12 residues. This CDR3 is CSATSLGDTQYF. CDR3 DNA sequence: TGCAGTGCTACCAGTCTAGGGGATACGCAGTATTTT.

CDR3 amino acids: CASGRVDEQFF. The CDR3 nucleotides read TGTGCCAGCGGACGGGTAGATGAGCAGTTCTTC. V is TRBV9 and J is TRBJ2-1, with unresolved D. The CDR3 sequence is 11 residues long. The V end lost 7 bases, the J end lost 8 bases, and 10 bases lay between the germline ends. Germline CDR1 is SGDLS and CDR2 is YYNGEE.

The chain carries TRBV9 and TRBJ2-3, with a possible D match to TRBD2 (7 bases). V was pared by 2 bases and J by 1 base, with 23 bases between. This CDR3 spans 19 amino acids. Germline assignment: CDR1 SGDLS and CDR2 YYNGEE. CDR3 nucleotide sequence: TGTGCCAGCAGCGTTACAGGGCTAGCGGCAACCACGCGCACAGATACGCAGTATTTT. Translation gives CASSVTGLAATTRTDTQYF.

The chain joins TRBV6-5 to TRBJ1-2, with D perhaps TRBD1 (5 bases). V was pared by 2 bases and J by 6 bases, with 10 bases between. CDR1 is MNHEY, CDR2 SVGAGI, per germline. The CDR3 loop spans 13 amino acids. CDR3 sequence reads: CASSYLGAHGYTF. DNA for the CDR3: TGTGCCAGCAGTTACCTAGGGGCGCATGGCTACACCTTC.

This clonotype was observed a handful of times. The V and J genes are TRBV5-1 and TRBJ2-7; 7 nucleotides align to TRBD1. The CDR3 loop spans 16 amino acids. With 2 bases clipped from V and 3 bases from J, the junction kept 11 bases outside the gene matches. The germline V gene has CDR1 SGHRS and CDR2 YFSETQ. Written as DNA, the CDR3 is TGCGCCAGCAGCTTAGAACCCGGGACAGCTTTCTACGAGCAGTACTTC. Its protein product is CASSLEPGTAFYEQYF.

The CDR3 bases are TGCAGTGCTAGTAGCGGGAGATCGTTTAGTGAGCAGTTCTTC. This sequence encodes CSASSGRSFSEQFF. The J gene is TRBJ2-1, the V gene TRBV20-1, with TRBD2 identical over 9 bases. Trimming took 3 bases from V and 9 from J; bases not matched to a gene: 9. Germline V gene lookup returns CDR1 DFQATT and CDR2 SNEGSKA (reference sequence). The CDR3 totals 14 residues.

The sample holds a few counts of this clonotype. The chain has TRBV20-1 and TRBJ2-1; 7 bases map to TRBD2. Germline values: CDR1 DFQATT, CDR2 SNEGSKA (reference sequence). CDR3 length equals 16 residues. V lost 5 bases and J lost 0; bases outside the gene matches: 10. For the CDR3, the DNA is TGCAGTGCTTCGCATGCGGGGGAGAGCTCCTACAATGAGCAGTTCTTC. Translation gives CSASHAGESSYNEQFF.

This sequence joins TRBV12-3 or TRBV12-4 and TRBJ2-7; 8 nucleotides align to TRBD1. The V segment lost 1 base and the J segment 2 bases; nucleotides outside the gene matches: 1. The length of the CDR3 is 14 residues. CDR3 residues: CASSLEQGAYEQYF. The CDR3 nucleotides are TGTGCCAGCAGTTTAGAACAGGGGGCCTACGAGCAGTACTTC.

The rearrangement links TRBV12-3 or TRBV12-4 to TRBJ2-1; the match to TRBD1 covers 8 bases. Trimming removed 6 bases from V and 9 bases from J; junction bases left unmatched: 28. CDR3 length: 20 residues. The CDR3 nucleotides read TGTGCCAGCAGGCCTGCACGTACCGGATTGGGGACAGGTCGGTTCGGTGAGCAGTTCTTC. Translating gives CASRPARTGLGTGRFGEQFF.

This clonotype was seen at least ten times. The chain carries TRBV27 and TRBJ2-5; possibly TRBD1 or TRBD2 for D (6 bases each). This CDR3 contains 14 residues. In germline, CDR1 is MNHEY, CDR2 SMNVEV (reference sequence). V was cut by 8 bases and J by 4 bases, with 17 bases left in between. The CDR3 DNA sequence: TGTGCCAGCTGGGGGGCTCTGACGGGAGAGACCCAGTACTTC. Its protein is CASWGALTGETQYF.

V usage is TRBV3-1 and J usage is TRBJ1-4; 7 bases line up with TRBD1. After removal of 2 bases from V and 1 base from J, the junction contained 7 bases not matched to a gene. This CDR3 has 17 residues. The germline V gene encodes CDR1 LGHDT and CDR2 YNNKEL (reference sequence). Here the CDR3 reads CASSQWYRGGTNEKLFF. In nucleotides, the CDR3 is TGTGCCAGCAGCCAATGGTACAGGGGAGGAACTAATGAAAAACTGTTTTTT.

The chain is built from TRBV7-9 and TRBJ2-1; no definite D call. CDR1 is SEHNR and CDR2 is FQNEAQ in the germline V gene (reference sequence). With 2 bases removed from V and 12 bases from J, the gap between germline ends came to 14 bases. There are 13 residues in the CDR3. The CDR3 coding sequence is TGTGCCAGCAGCTTAATCTCGAGTTTCAGGCAGTTCTTC. Translating it yields CASSLISSFRQFF.

The CDR3 DNA sequence: TGCAGTGCTAGATCGCATAATGGAGAGGCGGAGACCCAGTACTTC. It codes for CSARSHNGEAETQYF. This chain connects TRBV20-1 to TRBJ2-5; D uncertain. This CDR3 spans 15 amino acids. Trimming took 2 bases from V and 5 from J, leaving 18 bases between them. CDR1 is DFQATT, CDR2 SNEGSKA, per germline (reference sequence).

This clonotype was counted between two and nine times. This chain uses TRBV11-2 with TRBJ1-2; possible D gene TRBD1, 6 bases. There are 15 residues in the CDR3. The V gene's germline CDR1 is SGHAT and CDR2 FQNNGV. V was pared by 1 base and J by 8 bases, with 17 bases between. The CDR3 DNA reads as TGTGCCAGCAGCTTAGCAGGGGTCCGAGGAGGGGGCTACACCTTC. This translates into CASSLAGVRGGGYTF. The full variable domain, rest sourced from reference TRBV11-2 and TRBJ1-2, is EAGVAQSPRYKIIEKRQSVAFWCNPISGHATLYWYQQILGQGPKLLIQFQNNGVVDDSQLPKDRFSAERLKGVDSTLKIQPAKLEDSAVYLCASSLAGVRGGGYTFGSGTRLTVV.

The table lists this clonotype with a few counts. The CDR3 is CSVTVGDTQYF. CDR3 coding DNA: TGCAGCGTTACGGTTGGCGATACGCAGTATTTT. This chain joins TRBV29-1 and TRBJ2-3; D is undetermined. The ends were cut back, 5 bases at V and 6 bases at J, with 9 bases in the middle. Germline CDR1 reads SQVTM; CDR2 reads ANQGSEA. This CDR3 comprises 11 residues.

The chain couples TRBV15 to TRBJ1-2; D remains ambiguous. CDR1 is LNHNV, CDR2 YYDKDF, per germline (reference sequence). This CDR3 spans 12 amino acids. The germline V and J ends were trimmed by 3 bases and 0 bases, with 2 bases remaining between them. The CDR3 is CATSSANYGYTF. CDR3 in DNA: TGTGCCACCAGCAGCGCTAACTATGGCTACACCTTC.

This clonotype has only a few counts. This chain uses TRBV20-1 with TRBJ2-1; 11 bases line up with TRBD2. Germline V gene lookup returns CDR1 DFQATT and CDR2 SNEGSKA (reference sequence). V shed 4 bases, J shed 7 bases, and the junction held 6 bases outside the gene matches. The CDR3 is made up of 14 amino acids. The CDR3 bases are TGCAGTGCTAAGGGGGCTAGCGGGGGGAATGAGCAGTTCTTC. It yields the protein CSAKGASGGNEQFF.

V gene TRBV9 combines with J gene TRBJ2-1; 7 nucleotides match TRBD2. The CDR3 consists of 15 residues. Germline CDR1 is SGDLS and CDR2 is YYNGEE. With 0 bases clipped from V and 2 bases from J, the junction kept 2 bases outside the gene matches. CDR3 DNA sequence: TGTGCCAGCAGCGTAGGGACTAGGACCTACAATGAGCAGTTCTTC. It encodes CASSVGTRTYNEQFF.

In its sample, this clonotype was seen once. The chain employs TRBV3-1 and TRBJ2-7, with 8 bases lining up with TRBD1. V dropped 5 bases and J dropped 0; count of bases not matched to a gene: 9. Germline V gives CDR1 LGHDT, CDR2 YNNKEL (reference sequence). The CDR3 is made up of 16 amino acids. CDR3 amino acids: CASSGQGRGDSYEQYF. The CDR3 region has the DNA TGTGCCAGCAGCGGACAGGGTAGGGGGGACTCCTACGAGCAGTACTTC.

The chain is built from TRBV6-5 and TRBJ1-1; D is undetermined. Germline values: CDR1 MNHEY, CDR2 SVGAGI. Trimming took 4 bases from V and 6 from J, leaving 12 bases between them. The CDR3 has 13 amino acids. The CDR3 here is CASSSPVGSEAFF. CDR3 bases: TGTGCCAGCAGTTCCCCCGTAGGATCTGAAGCTTTCTTT.

This chain connects TRBV7-3 to TRBJ2-5; tentatively, D is TRBD2 (5 bases). CDR1 is SGHTA, CDR2 FQGTGA, per germline. CDR3 length equals 15 residues. V was shortened by 3 bases and J by 2 bases, with 13 bases between the two germline ends. The DNA of the CDR3 is TGTGCCAGCAGCTTGTACGGGGAGCCGCAAGAGACCCAGTACTTC. It encodes CASSLYGEPQETQYF.

The rearrangement uses TRBV2 and TRBJ2-1; TRBD1 is a possible D gene (6 bases). CDR3 length: 12 amino acids. Trimming took off 8 bases at V and 8 bases at J, with 13 bases between the two ends. Germline loops: CDR1 SNHLY, CDR2 FYNNEI. CDR3 loop: CASQWTVDEQFF. The CDR3 coding sequence is TGTGCCAGCCAGTGGACAGTCGATGAGCAGTTCTTC.

The chain carries TRBV5-5 and TRBJ1-1; D is unclear. This CDR3 has 13 amino acids. CDR1 and CDR2 (germline): SGHKS, YYEKEE (reference sequence). The ends were cut back, 5 bases at V and 4 bases at J, with 12 bases in the middle. The CDR3 coding sequence is TGTGCCAGCAGTTTGACGCTCCCCACTGAAGCTTTCTTT. Translation gives CASSLTLPTEAFF.

This clonotype came up a few times. The chain is built from TRBV27 and TRBJ2-5; weak D call: TRBD2 (6 bases). V shed 6 bases and J shed 5 bases, with 16 bases lying between them. The CDR3 spans 14 residues. Germline lookup yields CDR1 MNHEY and CDR2 SMNVEV (reference sequence). CDR3 amino acids: CASRHHNSGETQYF. As DNA, the CDR3 is TGTGCCAGCAGACACCATAACAGCGGGGAGACCCAGTACTTC.

This clonotype was seen many times. J is TRBJ1-2 and V is TRBV20-1, with TRBD1 as a possible D gene (5 bases). The length of the CDR3 is 13 residues. The V gene lost 3 bases and the J gene lost 10 bases, with 18 bases spanning the gap. Per germline, CDR1 DFQATT and CDR2 SNEGSKA (reference sequence). The CDR3 is CSASQDTGIAYTF. The CDR3 DNA follows: TGCAGTGCTAGTCAGGACACTGGCATAGCCTACACCTTC.

The chain has TRBV11-2 and TRBJ2-7; 7 positions agree with TRBD2. The CDR3 totals 13 residues. CDR1 SGHAT and CDR2 FQNNGV come from the germline V gene. Trimming took 5 bases from V and 6 from J; bases not matched to a gene: 7. In nucleotides, the CDR3 is TGTGCCAGCAGCCGGGAGGTCTATGCCGAGCAGTACTTC. Translated, it gives CASSREVYAEQYF. The whole variable domain, remainder taken from reference TRBV11-2 and TRBJ2-7, is EAGVAQSPRYKIIEKRQSVAFWCNPISGHATLYWYQQILGQGPKLLIQFQNNGVVDDSQLPKDRFSAERLKGVDSTLKIQPAKLEDSAVYLCASSREVYAEQYFGPGTRLTVT.

The genes are TRBV12-3 or TRBV12-4 and TRBJ2-1, with 13 bases matching TRBD2. The CDR3 is 16 residues long. The V segment lost 5 bases and the J segment 15 bases; nucleotides outside the gene matches: 16. DNA for the CDR3: TGTGCCAGCAGTCAGGCCCGGACTAGCGGGAGCCCTAGGGGGTTCTTC. Translation: CASSQARTSGSPRGFF.

The chain links TRBV4-3 to TRBJ2-7, with 8 bases aligning to TRBD2. Looked up from germline, CDR1 is LGHNA and CDR2 is YSLEER. V was pared by 0 bases and J by 2 bases, with 3 bases of the junction left unmatched. The CDR3 is 15 residues long. DNA of the CDR3: TGCGCCAGCAGCCAAGACGGCGGGAGGCCCTACGAGCAGTACTTC. Its protein is CASSQDGGRPYEQYF.

V gene TRBV9 combines with J gene TRBJ2-7; 10 bases align to TRBD1. This CDR3 is built from 16 residues. Germline V lookup: CDR1 SGDLS, CDR2 YYNGEE. J lost 2 bases, V lost 2 bases, and 7 bases had no gene match. In DNA form, the CDR3 reads TGTGCCAGCAGCGTCTCCGGGACAGGGGATGCCTACGAGCAGTACTTC. This gives the protein CASSVSGTGDAYEQYF.